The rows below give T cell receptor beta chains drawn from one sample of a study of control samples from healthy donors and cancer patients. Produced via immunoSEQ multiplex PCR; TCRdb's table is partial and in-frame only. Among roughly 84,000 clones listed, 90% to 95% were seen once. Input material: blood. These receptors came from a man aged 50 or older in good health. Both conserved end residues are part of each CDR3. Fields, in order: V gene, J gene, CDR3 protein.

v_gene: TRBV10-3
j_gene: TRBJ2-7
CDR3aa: CAISESIQGPLYEQYF

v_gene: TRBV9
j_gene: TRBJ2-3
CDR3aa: CASSVSGDTQYF

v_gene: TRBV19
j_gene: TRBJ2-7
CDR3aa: CASSLGRDEQYF

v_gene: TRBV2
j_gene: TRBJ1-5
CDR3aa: CASSQDRGTSNQPQHF

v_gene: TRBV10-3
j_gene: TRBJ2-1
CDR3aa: CAIRTSGGYNEQFF

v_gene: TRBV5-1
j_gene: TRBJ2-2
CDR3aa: CASSLDLTTYDTGELFF

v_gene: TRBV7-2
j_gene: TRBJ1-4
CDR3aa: CASSLWGQGDEKLFF

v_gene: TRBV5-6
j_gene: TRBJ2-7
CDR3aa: CASSSRQGRDEQYF

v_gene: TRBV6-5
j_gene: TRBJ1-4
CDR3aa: CASSYIGLPTNEKLFF

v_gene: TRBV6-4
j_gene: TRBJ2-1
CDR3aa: CASIRGRPNEQFF

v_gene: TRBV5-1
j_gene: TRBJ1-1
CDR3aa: CASKPGGLGTEAFF

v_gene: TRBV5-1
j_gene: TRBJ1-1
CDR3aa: CASRDRENTEAFF

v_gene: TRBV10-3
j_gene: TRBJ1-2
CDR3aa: CAISLDSDYGYTF

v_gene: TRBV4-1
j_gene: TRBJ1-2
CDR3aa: CASSQDGQSGDGGYTF

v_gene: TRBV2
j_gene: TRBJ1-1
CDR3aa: CASSEAGRGAKSEAFF

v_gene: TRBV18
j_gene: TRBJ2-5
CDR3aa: CASSPGTGETQYF

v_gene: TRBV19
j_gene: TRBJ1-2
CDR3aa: CASTRTSQANYGYTF

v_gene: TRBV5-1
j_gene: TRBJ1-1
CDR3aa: CASSLAVGGNTEAFF

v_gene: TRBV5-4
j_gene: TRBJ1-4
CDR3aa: CASSLAAGGGGNEKLFF

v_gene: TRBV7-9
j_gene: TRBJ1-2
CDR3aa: CASSQGGDYGYTF

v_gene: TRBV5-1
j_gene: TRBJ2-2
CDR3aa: CASSLTAANTGELFF

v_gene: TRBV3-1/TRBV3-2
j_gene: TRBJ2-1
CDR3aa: CASSKTPNNEQFF

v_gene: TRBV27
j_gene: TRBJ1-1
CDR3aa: CASSQVIGTEAFF

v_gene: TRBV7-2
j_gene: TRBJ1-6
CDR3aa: CASQGGFSYNSPLHF

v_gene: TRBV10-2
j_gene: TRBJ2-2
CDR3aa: CATEQGAGELFF

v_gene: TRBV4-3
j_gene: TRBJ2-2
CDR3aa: CASSQDPGAGELFF

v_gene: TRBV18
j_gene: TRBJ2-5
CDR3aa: CASSPGVAETQYF

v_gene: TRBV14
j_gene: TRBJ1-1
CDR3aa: CASSQVNEAFF

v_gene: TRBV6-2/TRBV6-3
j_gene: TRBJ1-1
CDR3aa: CASSSRAWAEAFF

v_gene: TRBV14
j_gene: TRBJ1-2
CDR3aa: CASSQDYVYGYTF

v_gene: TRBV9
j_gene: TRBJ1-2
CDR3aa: CASSVIANYGYTF

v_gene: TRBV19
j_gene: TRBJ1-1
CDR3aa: CASSIGRDRMNTEAFF

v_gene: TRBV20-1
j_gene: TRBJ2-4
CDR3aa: CSASGGTLGNIQYF

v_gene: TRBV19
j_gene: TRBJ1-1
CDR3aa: CASSPGRFMGTEAFF